The 25 T cell receptor beta chains below were found in one sample sequenced in a study of T cell responses to AZD1222 COVID-19 vaccine (dated by TCRdb to about 2021). The library was made by the immunoSEQ multiplex PCR assay. Entries here come from immuneACCESS through TCRdb and include only in-frame sequences with V and J called. Some clones fail to appear in such tables; in the studies checked, an unresolved V gene covers under half of the shortfall, and the cause of the remainder is unknown. Across this sample there are about 180,000 clones, with around 90% seen only once. The ten largest make up roughly 10% of the sample. The intended sense of this specimen's time point label: about 28 days (+/-7) after the second vaccine dose. The sequences come from peripheral blood, collected 28 days after the second AZD1222 dose. The receptors come from an adult who received the AZD1222 COVID-19 vaccine.

This rearrangement joins TRBV11-2 to TRBJ2-3; possibly TRBD1 for D (5 bases). Per germline, CDR1 SGHAT and CDR2 FQNNGV. This CDR3 region has 12 residues. Deletions cut 5 bases from V and 9 bases from J, with 12 bases between. The CDR3 nucleotides are TGTGCCAGCAGCCAAGACAGAGCCACGCAGTATTTT. As protein: CASSQDRATQYF.

This clone has a handful of counts. The chain employs TRBV7-2 and TRBJ1-2; the D gene is possibly TRBD1 (5 bases). The CDR3 totals 13 residues. V was trimmed by 5 bases and J by 5 bases, leaving 12 bases between them. Germline loops: CDR1 SGHTA, CDR2 FQGNSA. CDR3 protein: CASSLSGAYGYTF. The CDR3 DNA is TGTGCCAGCAGCCTTAGTGGGGCATATGGCTACACCTTC.

This clone was seen only a few times. This chain joins TRBV30 and TRBJ2-1, with D perhaps matching TRBD1 (6 bases). This CDR3 contains 15 residues. Germline CDR1 and CDR2: GTSNPN and SVGIG (reference sequence). Trimming stripped 0 bases from V and 4 bases from J, with 13 bases between. The CDR3 DNA reads as TGTGCCTGGAGTGTATCGCGAGGACAGTACAATGAGCAGTTCTTC. Protein sequence: CAWSVSRGQYNEQFF.

The chain carries TRBV5-1 and TRBJ2-1, with unresolved D. Trimming took 3 bases from V and 9 from J, leaving 13 bases between them. The germline CDR1 and CDR2 sequences are SGHRS and YFSETQ. The length of the CDR3 is 13 residues. The chain's CDR3 is CASSSDGWGEQFF. The CDR3 DNA follows: TGCGCCAGCAGCTCCGACGGCTGGGGTGAGCAGTTCTTC.

This chain uses TRBV28 with TRBJ1-6; no clear D gene. Trimming cost V 3 bases and J 7 bases, with 10 bases left between them. This CDR3 is 14 amino acids long. Germline values: CDR1 MDHEN, CDR2 SYDVKM. The CDR3 loop is CASSFPGENSPLHF. The CDR3 coding sequence is TGTGCCAGCAGTTTCCCAGGAGAAAATTCACCCCTCCACTTT.

The J gene is TRBJ1-2, the V gene TRBV4-3; tentative D call: TRBD1 (5 bases). V lost 0 bases to trimming and J lost 3 bases, with 14 bases between them. The germline V gene encodes CDR1 LGHNA and CDR2 YSLEER. This CDR3 is built from 16 residues. The CDR3 DNA follows: TGCGCCAGCAGCCAAGATCCGAGGGGCCGGGACTATGGCTACACCTTC. It translates to CASSQDPRGRDYGYTF.

V gene TRBV10-3 combines with J gene TRBJ2-7; tentative D call: TRBD1 (6 bases). Germline CDR1 reads ENHRY; CDR2 reads SYGVKD. V was cut by 4 bases and J by 3 bases, with 19 bases left in between. This CDR3 region has 16 residues. As DNA, the CDR3 is TGTGCCATCAGTGGCGAGAGGGGGAAACGAATCTACGAGCAGTACTTC. This codes for CAISGERGKRIYEQYF.

The gene calls are TRBV6-2 or TRBV6-3 and TRBJ1-4, with 9 bases lining up with TRBD1. Unmatched junction bases numbered 6, after V lost 2 bases and J lost 8 bases. This CDR3 contains 15 residues. Germline lookup yields CDR1 MNHEY and CDR2 SVGEGT. The CDR3 DNA reads as TGTGCCAGCAGTTACCAGGACAGGGGCGACGAAAAACTGTTTTTT. As protein: CASSYQDRGDEKLFF.

CDR3: CASSEYLLAGGDTQYF. CDR3 in DNA: TGTGCCAGCAGTGAATATCTTTTAGCGGGGGGTGATACGCAGTATTTT. This sequence joins TRBV25-1 and TRBJ2-3; 10 positions match TRBD2. The germline CDR1 and CDR2 sequences are MGHDK and SYGVNS. The CDR3 spans 16 residues. V lost 0 bases to trimming and J lost 6 bases; unmatched junction nucleotides: 6.

The chain uses TRBV25-1 and TRBJ2-7; 8 bases align to TRBD1. The germline V gene has CDR1 MGHDK and CDR2 SYGVNS. CDR3 size: 13 residues. V gave up 6 bases and J gave up 3 bases; unmatched junction bases: 4. CDR3 DNA: TGTGCCAGCAGCCAGGGGGCCCGCTACGAGCAGTACTTC. It specifies CASSQGARYEQYF.

This chain links TRBV6-6 with TRBJ1-1; TRBD1 aligns across 8 bases. CDR3 length: 13 residues. J lost 4 bases, V lost 6 bases, and 4 bases had no gene match. Per the germline V gene, CDR1 is MNHNY and CDR2 is SVGAGI (reference sequence). CDR3 in amino acids: CASRGQVATEAFF. The CDR3 nucleotides read TGTGCCAGCAGGGGACAGGTTGCCACTGAAGCTTTCTTT.

The chain joins TRBV6-5 to TRBJ2-7, with a tentative D call TRBD2 (5 bases). Trimming removed 0 bases at V and 2 bases at J, with 11 bases between. The CDR3 extends over 15 amino acids. Looked up from germline, CDR1 is MNHEY and CDR2 is SVGAGI. The CDR3, as DNA: TGTGCCAGCAGTTACTCCGGGGATATTACCTACGAGCAGTACTTC. Residues: CASSYSGDITYEQYF.

The chain uses TRBV12-5 and TRBJ1-2; 8 nucleotides match TRBD1. The length of the CDR3 is 15 residues. Germline loops: CDR1 LGHNT, CDR2 FRNRAP. With 0 bases clipped from V and 6 bases from J, the junction kept 6 bases outside the gene matches. The CDR3 sequence: CASGLVGQGADGYTF. The CDR3, as DNA: TGTGCTAGTGGTTTGGTAGGGCAGGGGGCAGATGGCTACACCTTC.

V gene TRBV25-1 combines with J gene TRBJ2-7; D gene unclear. This CDR3 contains 13 residues. In germline, CDR1 is MGHDK, CDR2 SYGVNS. V lost 4 bases and J 2 bases, leaving 9 bases between the germline ends. As DNA, the CDR3 is TGTGCCAGCAGTGGGGTGGGTCCCTACGAGCAGTACTTC. This gives the protein CASSGVGPYEQYF.

The rearrangement links TRBV6-5 to TRBJ1-2; a weak D match, TRBD1 (6 bases). There are 13 residues in the CDR3. V lost 10 bases and J lost 3, with 15 bases in between. The germline V gene encodes CDR1 MNHEY and CDR2 SVGAGI. CDR3 nucleotide sequence: TGTGCCACAGGCGGCCAGGGGTACTATGGCTACACCTTC. Translating gives CATGGQGYYGYTF.

The CDR3 sequence is CASSEGSSYEQYF. As DNA, the CDR3 is TGTGCCAGTAGTGAGGGCAGCTCCTACGAGCAGTACTTC. This chain links TRBV19 with TRBJ2-7; a weak D match, TRBD2 (5 bases). The V gene's germline CDR1 is LNHDA and CDR2 SQIVND (reference sequence). The CDR3 has 13 residues. The germline V and J ends were trimmed by 5 bases and 0 bases, with 8 bases remaining between them.

The genes are TRBV11-2 and TRBJ1-2; 9 nucleotides match TRBD1. The CDR3 loop spans 15 amino acids. Germline V lookup: CDR1 SGHAT, CDR2 FQNNGV. J lost 2 bases, V lost 3 bases, and 4 bases had no gene match. The CDR3 loop is CASSFRGTGNYGYTF. CDR3 sequence (DNA): TGTGCCAGCAGCTTTAGGGGGACAGGGAACTATGGCTACACCTTC. The whole variable domain, remainder taken from reference TRBV11-2 and TRBJ1-2, is EAGVAQSPRYKIIEKRQSVAFWCNPISGHATLYWYQQILGQGPKLLIQFQNNGVVDDSQLPKDRFSAERLKGVDSTLKIQPAKLEDSAVYLCASSFRGTGNYGYTFGSGTRLTVV.

The chain carries TRBV6-5 and TRBJ2-2, with 14 bases identical to TRBD2. CDR3 size: 15 residues. In germline, CDR1 is MNHEY, CDR2 SVGAGI. V shed 6 bases and J 7 bases; nucleotides not matched to a gene: 4. The CDR3, as DNA: TGTGCCAGCAGCGGGACTAGCGGGGGTAACGGGGAGCTGTTTTTT. It translates to CASSGTSGGNGELFF.

This clone appeared once. This sample also contains other DNA sequences that code for the same CDR3. The chain has TRBV5-1 and TRBJ1-4; D might be TRBD1 (5 bases). CDR1 is SGHRS, CDR2 YFSETQ, per germline. The CDR3 spans 14 residues. The ends were cut back, 0 bases at V and 6 bases at J, with 9 bases in the middle. The CDR3 DNA follows: TGCGCCAGCAGCTTGGCCGGGACGGATGAAAAACTGTTTTTT. Its protein product is CASSLAGTDEKLFF.

In this sample, this clone turned up once. The chain recombines TRBV2 with TRBJ1-2; weak D call: TRBD1 (5 bases). The V and J ends lost 1 base and 2 bases respectively, with 11 bases between them. Germline V gives CDR1 SNHLY, CDR2 FYNNEI. The CDR3 extends over 15 amino acids. CDR3 region: CASSEGSGFNYGYTF. CDR3 coding DNA: TGTGCCAGCAGTGAAGGCTCAGGGTTCAACTATGGCTACACCTTC.

This rearrangement joins TRBV9 to TRBJ1-5; possible D gene TRBD1, 5 bases. Trimming cost V 0 bases and J 8 bases, with 12 bases left between them. The CDR3 sequence is 14 residues long. CDR1 and CDR2 (germline): SGDLS, YYNGEE. The CDR3 protein is CASSVGQGREPQHF. As DNA, the CDR3 is TGTGCCAGCAGCGTAGGTCAGGGACGTGAGCCCCAGCATTTT.

This clone appeared a few times. The chain combines TRBV7-6 with TRBJ2-2; a weak D match, TRBD1 (8 bases). The V gene's germline CDR1 is SGHVS and CDR2 FNYEAQ. Trimming removed 10 bases at V and 3 bases at J, with 15 bases between. The CDR3 consists of 14 residues. DNA for the CDR3: TGTGCCACAAGGACAGGGAGGGACACCGGGGAGCTGTTTTTT. It specifies CATRTGRDTGELFF.

The rearrangement joins TRBV7-9 to TRBJ2-7, with a tentative D call TRBD1 (6 bases). CDR3 length equals 13 residues. V shed 5 bases and J shed 4 bases, with 12 bases lying between them. Germline-derived CDR1 and CDR2 are SEHNR and FQNEAQ (reference sequence). CDR3 DNA: TGTGCCAGCAGCAACAGGGTCGCGTACGAGCAGTACTTC. Its protein product is CASSNRVAYEQYF.

The chain employs TRBV5-1 and TRBJ2-5; weak D call: TRBD1 (6 bases). V was shortened by 2 bases and J by 2 bases, with 16 bases between the two germline ends. This CDR3 is 16 amino acids long. Germline CDR1 and CDR2: SGHRS and YFSETQ. In DNA form, the CDR3 reads TGCGCCAGCAGCTTTGGGCTAGGGACACTTCAAGAGACCCAGTACTTC. This codes for CASSFGLGTLQETQYF.

This sequence joins TRBV29-1 and TRBJ1-5, with D hard to call. The CDR3 covers 14 residues. V gave up 1 base and J gave up 0 bases, with 7 bases separating them. Germline lookup yields CDR1 SQVTM and CDR2 ANQGSEA. The CDR3 loop is CSVEGQDSNQPQHF. The CDR3 DNA is TGCAGCGTTGAAGGGCAGGATAGCAATCAGCCCCAGCATTTT.